A single sample gave rise to the 8 T cell receptor beta chains below, sequenced in a study of blood T cell repertoires in COVID-19. TCRdb's copy holds only in-frame clones and misses some; the assay was immunoSEQ multiplex PCR. This sample has 60,000 to 85,000 clones, with approximately 80% found just once. The sequenced sample consisted of peripheral blood. These receptors were taken from a man aged 80 or over with acute or convalescent COVID-19.

The chain joins TRBV7-2 to TRBJ2-4, with TRBD2 identical over 9 bases. The V gene end was trimmed by 5 bases and the J gene end by 1 base; junction bases not matched to a gene: 12. Germline V gives CDR1 SGHTA, CDR2 FQGNSA. The CDR3 consists of 18 residues. CDR3 nucleotides: TGTGCCAGCAGCCCTAGCGGGATTACACTTGGGGCCAAAAACATTCAGTACTTC. This encodes CASSPSGITLGAKNIQYF.

This sequence joins TRBV28 and TRBJ1-1, with TRBD1 matching over 7 bases. In germline, CDR1 is MDHEN, CDR2 SYDVKM. There are 16 residues in the CDR3. V lost 8 bases, J lost 0 bases, and 12 bases stayed unmatched. The CDR3 protein is CASWERGQKMNTEAFF. DNA for the CDR3: TGTGCCAGCTGGGAGAGGGGACAGAAAATGAACACTGAAGCTTTCTTT.

The J gene is TRBJ1-2, the V gene TRBV12-3 or TRBV12-4; 8 bases match TRBD1. The CDR3 sequence is 13 residues long. V was clipped by 6 bases and J by 3 bases; unmatched bases: 3. CDR3 DNA sequence: TGTGCCAGCAGCGAACAGGGGGACTATGGCTACACCTTC. Protein product: CASSEQGDYGYTF.

This chain uses TRBV7-3 with TRBJ2-1; D is perhaps TRBD1 (6 bases). Trimming pared 1 base from V and 7 bases from J, leaving 11 bases between. The CDR3 extends over 14 amino acids. The germline gives CDR1 SGHTA, CDR2 FQGTGA. The chain's CDR3 is CASSLIAQGNEQFF. CDR3 DNA sequence: TGTGCCAGCAGCTTAATCGCGCAGGGGAATGAGCAGTTCTTC.

V is TRBV7-2 and J is TRBJ1-4; D is perhaps TRBD1 (6 bases). Trimming pared 6 bases from V and 4 bases from J, leaving 12 bases between. CDR1 is SGHTA, CDR2 FQGNSA, per germline. The CDR3 totals 14 residues. CDR3 bases: TGTGCCAGCAGACGAGGGGGGGATAATGAAAAACTGTTTTTT. Translating gives CASRRGGDNEKLFF.

The chain combines TRBV7-2 with TRBJ1-2; 7 nucleotides match TRBD1. The CDR3 is 15 residues long. Germline values: CDR1 SGHTA, CDR2 FQGNSA. Unmatched junction bases numbered 14, after V lost 5 bases and J lost 8 bases. The CDR3 DNA reads as TGTGCCAGCAGCCCCGCCCACAGGGGTGCCATGGGCTACACCTTC. As protein: CASSPAHRGAMGYTF. The entire variable domain, with the rest obtained from reference TRBV7-2 and TRBJ1-2, is as follows: GAGVSQSPSNKVTEKGKDVELRCDPISGHTALYWYRQSLGQGLEFLIYFQGNSAPDKSGLPSDRFSAERTGGSVSTLTIQRTQQEDSAVYLCASSPAHRGAMGYTFGSGTRLTVV.

CDR3 loop: CASSSGGADTEAFF. DNA of the CDR3: TGTGCCAGCAGCTCAGGGGGCGCGGACACTGAAGCTTTCTTT. The chain uses TRBV7-3 and TRBJ1-1; 8 positions match TRBD1. The CDR3 has 14 amino acids. Per the germline V gene, CDR1 is SGHTA and CDR2 is FQGTGA. V dropped 4 bases and J dropped 3; count of bases not matched to a gene: 4.

This chain uses TRBV5-4 with TRBJ1-1, with D uncertain. Trimming cost V 0 bases and J 1 base, with 7 bases left between them. The germline CDR1 and CDR2 sequences are SGHNT and YYREEE (reference sequence). The CDR3 covers 14 residues. The CDR3 is CASSLARGNTEAFF. The CDR3 DNA follows: TGTGCCAGCAGCTTGGCACGGGGGAACACTGAAGCTTTCTTT.